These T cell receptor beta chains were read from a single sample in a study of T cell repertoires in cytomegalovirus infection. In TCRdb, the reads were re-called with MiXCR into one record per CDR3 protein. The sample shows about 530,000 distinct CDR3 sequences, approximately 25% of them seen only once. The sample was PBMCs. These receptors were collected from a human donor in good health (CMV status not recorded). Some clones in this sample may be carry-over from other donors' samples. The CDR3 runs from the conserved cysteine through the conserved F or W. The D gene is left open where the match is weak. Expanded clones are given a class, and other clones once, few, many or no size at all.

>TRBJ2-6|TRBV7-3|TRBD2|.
CASSQTVAGGANVLTF
TGTGCCAGCAGCCAGACAGTAGCGGGGGGGGCCAACGTCCTGACTTTC
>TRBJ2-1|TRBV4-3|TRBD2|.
CASSQGWGRAYNEQFF
TGCGCCAGCAGCCAAGGATGGGGGAGGGCCTACAATGAGCAGTTCTTC
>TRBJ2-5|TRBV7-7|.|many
CASRENTGTGRETQYF
TGTGCTAGCAGGGAAAATACTGGGACGGGGCGAGAGACCCAGTACTTC
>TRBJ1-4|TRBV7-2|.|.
CASSFSGERYEKLFF
TGTGCCAGCAGCTTCTCGGGAGAAAGATATGAAAAACTGTTTTTT
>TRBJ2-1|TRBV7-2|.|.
CASQPRRGLYSEQFF
TGTGCCAGCCAACCCCGCAGGGGTCTGTACAGTGAGCAGTTCTTC
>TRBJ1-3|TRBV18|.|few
CASSQTDSGNTIYF
TGTGCCAGCTCGCAGACGGACTCTGGAAACACCATATATTTT
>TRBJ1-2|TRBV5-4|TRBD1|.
CASSLNSPGQGGYGYTF
TGTGCCAGCAGCCTTAATTCACCGGGACAGGGTGGCTATGGCTACACCTTC
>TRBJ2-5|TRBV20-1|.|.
CSASVGHGETQYF
TGCAGTGCTAGTGTGGGTCATGGAGAGACCCAGTACTTC
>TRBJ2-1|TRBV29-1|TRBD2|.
CSVARSIFSGQQFF
TGCAGCGTCGCCAGATCTATCTTTAGCGGGCAGCAGTTCTTC
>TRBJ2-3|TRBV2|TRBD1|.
CASSVGTGRPTDTQYF
TGTGCCAGCAGTGTGGGGACAGGGAGGCCCACAGATACGCAGTATTTT
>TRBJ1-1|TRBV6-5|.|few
CASSYSESMNTEAFF
TGTGCCAGCAGTTACTCGGAGAGCATGAACACTGAAGCTTTCTTT
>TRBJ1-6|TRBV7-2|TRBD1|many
CASSRTGDGSPLHF
TGTGCCAGCAGCCGAACAGGGGATGGATCACCCCTCCACTTT
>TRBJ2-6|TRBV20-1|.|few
CSARPGGSGANVLTF
TGCAGTGCTAGACCAGGGGGGTCTGGGGCCAACGTCCTGACTTTC
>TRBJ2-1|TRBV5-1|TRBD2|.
CASSLEGTRILNEQFF
TGCGCCAGCAGCTTGGAAGGGACTAGGATCTTGAATGAGCAGTTCTTC
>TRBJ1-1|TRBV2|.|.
CASRGDGGNTEAFF
TGTGCCAGCAGGGGGGATGGGGGTAACACTGAAGCTTTCTTT
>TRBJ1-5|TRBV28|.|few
CASSLTGFNQPQHF
TGTGCCAGCAGTTTGACAGGTTTCAATCAGCCCCAGCATTTT
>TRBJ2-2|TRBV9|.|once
CASSVAGVGGELFF
TGTGCCAGCAGCGTAGCTGGGGTGGGCGGGGAGCTGTTTTTT
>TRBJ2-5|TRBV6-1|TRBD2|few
CASSEAGLGQETQYF
TGTGCCAGCAGTGAAGCCGGACTAGGTCAAGAGACCCAGTACTTC
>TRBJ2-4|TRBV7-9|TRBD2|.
CASSLALGTSGENIQYF
TGTGCCAGCAGCTTAGCCCTCGGGACTAGCGGGGAAAACATTCAGTACTTC
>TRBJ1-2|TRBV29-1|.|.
CSVGATVNYGYTF
TGCAGCGTTGGTGCGACGGTAAACTATGGCTACACCTTC